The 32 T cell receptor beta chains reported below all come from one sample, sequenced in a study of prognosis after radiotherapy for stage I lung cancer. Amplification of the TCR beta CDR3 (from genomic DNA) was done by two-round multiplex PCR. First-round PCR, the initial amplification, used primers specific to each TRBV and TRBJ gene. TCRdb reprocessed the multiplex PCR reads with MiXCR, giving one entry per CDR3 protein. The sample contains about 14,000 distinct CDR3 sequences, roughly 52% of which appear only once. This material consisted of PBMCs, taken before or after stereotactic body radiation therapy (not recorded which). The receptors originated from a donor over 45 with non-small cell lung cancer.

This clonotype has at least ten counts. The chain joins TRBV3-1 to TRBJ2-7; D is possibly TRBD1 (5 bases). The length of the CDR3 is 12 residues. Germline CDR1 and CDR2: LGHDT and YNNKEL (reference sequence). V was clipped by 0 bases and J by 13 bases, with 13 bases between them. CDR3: CASSQEATVTYF. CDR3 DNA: TGTGCCAGCAGCCAAGAGGCGACAGTGACTTACTTC.

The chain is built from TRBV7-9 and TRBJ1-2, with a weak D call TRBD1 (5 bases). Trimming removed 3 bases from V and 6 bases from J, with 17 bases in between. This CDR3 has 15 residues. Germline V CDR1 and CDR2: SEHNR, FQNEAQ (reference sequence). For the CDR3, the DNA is TGTGCCAGCAGCTTCTGGCGACAGTGGGCGAATGGCTACACCTTC. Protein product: CASSFWRQWANGYTF.

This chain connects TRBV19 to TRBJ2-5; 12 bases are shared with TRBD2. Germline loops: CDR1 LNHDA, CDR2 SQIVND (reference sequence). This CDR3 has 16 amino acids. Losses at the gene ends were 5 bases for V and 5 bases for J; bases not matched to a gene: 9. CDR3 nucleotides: TGTGCCAGTAGTTCCAGGACTAGCGGGACGGGGGAGACCCAGTACTTC. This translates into CASSSRTSGTGETQYF.

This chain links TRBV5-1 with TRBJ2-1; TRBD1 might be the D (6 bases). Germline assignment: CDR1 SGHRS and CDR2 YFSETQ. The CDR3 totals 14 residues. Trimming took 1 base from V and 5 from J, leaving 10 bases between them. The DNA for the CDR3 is TGCGCCAGCAGCTTGACAGGGAATCACAATGAGCAGTTCTTC. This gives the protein CASSLTGNHNEQFF.

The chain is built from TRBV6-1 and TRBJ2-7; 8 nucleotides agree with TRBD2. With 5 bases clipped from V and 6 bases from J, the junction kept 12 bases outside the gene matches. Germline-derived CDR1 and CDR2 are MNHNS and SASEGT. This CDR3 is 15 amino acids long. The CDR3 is CASSHTGTRGPEQYF. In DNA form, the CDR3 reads TGTGCCAGCAGTCATACCGGGACTAGAGGGCCCGAGCAGTACTTC.

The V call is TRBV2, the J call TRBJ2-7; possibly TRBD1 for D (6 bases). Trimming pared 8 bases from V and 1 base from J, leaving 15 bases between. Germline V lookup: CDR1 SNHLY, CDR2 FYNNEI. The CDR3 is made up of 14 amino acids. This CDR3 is CASGTQGFSYEQYF. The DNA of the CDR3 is TGTGCCAGCGGTACCCAGGGGTTTTCCTACGAGCAGTACTTC.

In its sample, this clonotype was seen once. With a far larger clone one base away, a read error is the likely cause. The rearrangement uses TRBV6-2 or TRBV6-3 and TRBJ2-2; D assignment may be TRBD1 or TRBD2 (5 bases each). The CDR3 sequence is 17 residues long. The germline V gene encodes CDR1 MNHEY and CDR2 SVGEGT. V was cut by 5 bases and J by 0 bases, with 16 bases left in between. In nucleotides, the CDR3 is TGTGCCAGCAGTGGAACAACCGGGACGTCGAACACCGGGGAGCTGTTTTTT. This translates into CASSGTTGTSNTGELFF.

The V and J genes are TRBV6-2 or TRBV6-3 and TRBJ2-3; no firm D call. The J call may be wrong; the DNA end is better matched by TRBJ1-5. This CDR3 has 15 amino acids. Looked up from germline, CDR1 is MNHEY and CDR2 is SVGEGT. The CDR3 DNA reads TGTGCCAGCAGTGAAGGCGGGAGTGCTCTAGATACGCAGCATTTT. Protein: CASSEGGSALDTQHF.

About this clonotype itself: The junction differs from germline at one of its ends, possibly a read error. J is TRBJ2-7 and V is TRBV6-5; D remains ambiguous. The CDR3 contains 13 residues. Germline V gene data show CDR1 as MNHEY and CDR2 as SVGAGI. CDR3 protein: CSSSYVYSYEQYF. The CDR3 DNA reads TGTTCCAGCAGTTACGTGTACTCCTACGAGCAGTACTTC.

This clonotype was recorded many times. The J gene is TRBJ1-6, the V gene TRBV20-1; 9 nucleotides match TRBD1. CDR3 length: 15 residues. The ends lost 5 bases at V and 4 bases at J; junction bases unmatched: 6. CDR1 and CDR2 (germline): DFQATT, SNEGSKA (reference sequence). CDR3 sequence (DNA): TGCAGTGCTTTACCGGGACAGGGATATAATTCACCCCTCCACTTT. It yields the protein CSALPGQGYNSPLHF.

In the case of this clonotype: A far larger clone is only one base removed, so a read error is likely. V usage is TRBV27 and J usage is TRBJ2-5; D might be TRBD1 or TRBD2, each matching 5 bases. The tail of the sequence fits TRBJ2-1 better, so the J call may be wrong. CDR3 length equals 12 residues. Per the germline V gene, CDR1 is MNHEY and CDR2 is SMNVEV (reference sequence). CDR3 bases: TGTGCCAGGTCTGGGGGTCTGTATGAGCAGTTCTTC. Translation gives CARSGGLYEQFF.

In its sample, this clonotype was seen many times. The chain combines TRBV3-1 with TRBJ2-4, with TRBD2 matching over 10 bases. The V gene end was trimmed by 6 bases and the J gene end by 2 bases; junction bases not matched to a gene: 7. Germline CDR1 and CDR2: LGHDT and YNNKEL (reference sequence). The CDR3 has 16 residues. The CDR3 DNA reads TGTGCCAGCAGGTCCGGGACTAGCGATACCAAAAACATTCAGTACTTC. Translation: CASRSGTSDTKNIQYF.

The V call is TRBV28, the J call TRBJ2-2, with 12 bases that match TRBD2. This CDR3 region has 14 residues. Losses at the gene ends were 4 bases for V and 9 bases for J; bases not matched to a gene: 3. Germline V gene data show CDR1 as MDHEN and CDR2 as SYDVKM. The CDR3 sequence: CASSSSGRAWELFF. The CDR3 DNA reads TGTGCCAGCAGTTCTAGCGGGAGGGCCTGGGAGCTGTTTTTT.

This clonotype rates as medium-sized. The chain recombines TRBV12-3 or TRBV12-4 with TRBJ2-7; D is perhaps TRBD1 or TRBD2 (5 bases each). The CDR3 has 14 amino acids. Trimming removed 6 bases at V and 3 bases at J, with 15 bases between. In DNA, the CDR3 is TGTGCCAGCAGACCCACTAGGGACCACTACGAGCAGTACTTC. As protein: CASRPTRDHYEQYF.

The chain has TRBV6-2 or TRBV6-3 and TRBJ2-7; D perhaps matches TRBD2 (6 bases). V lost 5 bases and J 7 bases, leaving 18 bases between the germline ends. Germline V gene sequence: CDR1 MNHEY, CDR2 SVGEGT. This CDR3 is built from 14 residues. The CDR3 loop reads CASSPGLSGVEQYF. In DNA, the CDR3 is TGTGCCAGCAGTCCAGGACTATCGGGGGTTGAGCAGTACTTC.

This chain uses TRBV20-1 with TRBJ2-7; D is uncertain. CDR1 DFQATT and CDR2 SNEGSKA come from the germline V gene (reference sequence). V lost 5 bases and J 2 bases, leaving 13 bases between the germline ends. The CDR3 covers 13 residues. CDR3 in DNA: TGCAGTGCTGGACGACTTGATACCTACGAGCAGTACTTC. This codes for CSAGRLDTYEQYF.

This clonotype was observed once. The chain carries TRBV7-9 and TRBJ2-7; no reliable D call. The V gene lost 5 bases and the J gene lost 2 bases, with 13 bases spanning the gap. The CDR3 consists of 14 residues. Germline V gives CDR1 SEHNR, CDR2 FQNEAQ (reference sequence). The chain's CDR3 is CASSPQGRTYEQYF. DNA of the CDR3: TGTGCCAGCAGCCCTCAAGGACGTACCTACGAGCAGTACTTC.

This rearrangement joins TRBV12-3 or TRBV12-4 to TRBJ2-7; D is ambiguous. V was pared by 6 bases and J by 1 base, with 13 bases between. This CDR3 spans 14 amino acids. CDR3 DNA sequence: TGTGCCAGCAGCTTTTTTTTTTTATCCTACGAGCAGTACTTC. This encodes CASSFFFLSYEQYF.

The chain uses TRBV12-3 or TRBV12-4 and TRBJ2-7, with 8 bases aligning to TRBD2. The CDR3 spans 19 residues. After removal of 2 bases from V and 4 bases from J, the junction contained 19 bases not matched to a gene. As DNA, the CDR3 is TGTGCCAGCAGTTTATGGCGGGAGGTCCTAAAAAATCCAGGGTACGAGCAGTACTTC. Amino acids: CASSLWREVLKNPGYEQYF.

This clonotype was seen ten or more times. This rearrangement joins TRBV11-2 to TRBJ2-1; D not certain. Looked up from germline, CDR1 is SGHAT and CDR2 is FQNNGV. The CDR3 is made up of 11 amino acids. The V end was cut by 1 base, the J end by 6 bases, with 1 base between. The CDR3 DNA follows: TGTGCCAGCAGCTTAGTCAATGAGCAGTTCTTC. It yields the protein CASSLVNEQFF. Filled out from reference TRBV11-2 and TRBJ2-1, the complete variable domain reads EAGVAQSPRYKIIEKRQSVAFWCNPISGHATLYWYQQILGQGPKLLIQFQNNGVVDDSQLPKDRFSAERLKGVDSTLKIQPAKLEDSAVYLCASSLVNEQFFGPGTRLTVL.

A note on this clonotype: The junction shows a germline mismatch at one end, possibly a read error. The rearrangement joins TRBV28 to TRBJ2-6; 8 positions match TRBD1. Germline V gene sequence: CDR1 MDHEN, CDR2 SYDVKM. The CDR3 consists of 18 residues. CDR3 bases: TGTGCCAGCAGGACCTGGGACAGGTCCATCTCTGGGGCCAACGTCCTTACTTTC. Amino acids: CASRTWDRSISGANVLTF.

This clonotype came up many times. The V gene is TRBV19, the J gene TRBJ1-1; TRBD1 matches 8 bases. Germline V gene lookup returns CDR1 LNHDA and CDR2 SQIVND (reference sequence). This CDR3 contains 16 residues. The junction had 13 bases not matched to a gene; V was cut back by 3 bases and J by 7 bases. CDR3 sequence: CASSIGDPDRDHEAFF. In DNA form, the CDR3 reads TGTGCCAGTAGTATCGGGGACCCGGACAGGGATCATGAAGCTTTCTTT.

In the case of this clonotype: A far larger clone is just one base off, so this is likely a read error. The chain's CDR3 is CASSLVRGEYNEQYF. CDR3 sequence (DNA): TGTGCCAGCAGCTTAGTGCGGGGGGAATACAATGAGCAGTACTTC. The J gene is TRBJ2-7, the V gene TRBV7-3; TRBD2 agrees at 8 bases. V lost 2 bases and J lost 7; bases outside the gene matches: 10. CDR3 length: 15 amino acids. The germline V gene has CDR1 SGHTA and CDR2 FQGTGA.

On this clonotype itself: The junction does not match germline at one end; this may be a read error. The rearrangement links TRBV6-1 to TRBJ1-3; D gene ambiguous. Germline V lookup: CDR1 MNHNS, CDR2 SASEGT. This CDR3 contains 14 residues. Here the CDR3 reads CASSLSYSGNTIYF. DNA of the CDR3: TGTGCCAGCAGTCTATCATACTCTGGGAACACCATATATTTT.

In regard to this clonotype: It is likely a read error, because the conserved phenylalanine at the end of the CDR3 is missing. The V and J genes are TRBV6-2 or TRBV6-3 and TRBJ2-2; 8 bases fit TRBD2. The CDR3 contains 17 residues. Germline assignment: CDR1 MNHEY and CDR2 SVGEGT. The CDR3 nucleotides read TGTGCCAGCATTTACGCCTCGGGACTAGACCTCACCGGGGAGCTGTTTCTT. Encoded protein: CASIYASGLDLTGELFL.

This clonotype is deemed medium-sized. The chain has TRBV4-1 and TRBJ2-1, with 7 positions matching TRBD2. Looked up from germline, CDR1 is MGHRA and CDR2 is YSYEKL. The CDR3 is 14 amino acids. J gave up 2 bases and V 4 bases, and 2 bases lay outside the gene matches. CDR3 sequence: CASSRLAAYNEQFF. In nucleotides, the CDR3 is TGCGCCAGCAGCCGCCTAGCGGCCTACAATGAGCAGTTCTTC.

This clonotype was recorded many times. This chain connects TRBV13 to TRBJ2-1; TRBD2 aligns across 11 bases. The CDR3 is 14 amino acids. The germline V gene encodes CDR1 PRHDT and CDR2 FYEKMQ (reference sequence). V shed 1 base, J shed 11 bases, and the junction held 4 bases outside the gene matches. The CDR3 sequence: CASSLVTSGRKQFF. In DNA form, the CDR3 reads TGTGCCAGCAGCTTAGTAACTAGCGGGAGAAAGCAGTTCTTC.

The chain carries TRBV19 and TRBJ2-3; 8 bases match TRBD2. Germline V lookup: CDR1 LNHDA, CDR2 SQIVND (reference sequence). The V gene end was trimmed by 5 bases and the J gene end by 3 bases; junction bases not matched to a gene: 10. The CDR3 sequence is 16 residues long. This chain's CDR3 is CASSPGGVVGTDTQYF. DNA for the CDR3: TGTGCCAGTAGTCCCGGGGGGGTCGTCGGTACAGATACGCAGTATTTT.

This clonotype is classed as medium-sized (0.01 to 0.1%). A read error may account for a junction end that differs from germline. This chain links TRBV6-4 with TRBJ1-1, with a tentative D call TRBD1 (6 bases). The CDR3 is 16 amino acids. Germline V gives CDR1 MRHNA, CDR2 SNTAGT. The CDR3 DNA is TGTGCCAGCAGTTACTCGAACCAGGTTAGGGGGACTGAAGCTTTCTTT. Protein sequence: CASSYSNQVRGTEAFF.

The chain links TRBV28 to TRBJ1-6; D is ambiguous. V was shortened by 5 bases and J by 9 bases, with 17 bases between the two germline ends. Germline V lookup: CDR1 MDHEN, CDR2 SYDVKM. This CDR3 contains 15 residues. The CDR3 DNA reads TGTGCCAGCAGTGAAGAAGGAGGTATTGGTTCACCCCTCCACTTT. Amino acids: CASSEEGGIGSPLHF.

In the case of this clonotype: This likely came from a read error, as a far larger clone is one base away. The chain's CDR3 is CASSQLEGFYEQYF. CDR3 nucleotide sequence: TGTGCCAGCAGCCAGCTGGAGGGCTTCTACGAGCAGTACTTC. This rearrangement joins TRBV6-5 to TRBJ2-7, with a tentative D call TRBD2 (6 bases). The length of the CDR3 is 14 residues. Germline values: CDR1 MNHEY, CDR2 SVGAGI. Trimming took off 6 bases at V and 3 bases at J, with 15 bases between the two ends.

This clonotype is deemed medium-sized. The CDR3 protein is CASSIDRLAEQYF. CDR3 bases: TGTGCCAGCAGCATCGACAGATTGGCCGAGCAGTACTTC. The chain couples TRBV2 to TRBJ2-7; maybe TRBD1 (5 bases). Germline CDR1 is SNHLY and CDR2 is FYNNEI. V was cut by 6 bases and J by 6 bases, with 15 bases left in between. The CDR3 extends over 13 amino acids.